These 17 T cell receptor beta chains originate from one sample sequenced in a study of blood T cell repertoires in COVID-19. Clones were read by immunoSEQ multiplex PCR, and TCRdb kept only the in-frame ones, dropping some. The profile shows some 120,000 clones, more than 65% of them singletons. The material sequenced was peripheral blood. The receptors here all came from a human donor in a cohort sampled during active COVID-19.

The chain combines TRBV24-1 with TRBJ1-2; D is perhaps TRBD1 (5 bases). Germline-derived CDR1 and CDR2 are KGHDR and SFDVKD. The CDR3 covers 14 residues. V lost 3 bases and J lost 7, with 14 bases in between. The CDR3, as DNA: TGTGCCACCAGTGATCCCCAGGGTGTCGGTGGCTACACCTTC. It specifies CATSDPQGVGGYTF.

The CDR3 is CASRLAGDYEQYF. The CDR3 nucleotides read TGTGCCAGCAGACTAGCGGGAGACTACGAGCAGTACTTC. V usage is TRBV25-1 and J usage is TRBJ2-7, with 11 bases aligning to TRBD2. The CDR3 runs 13 residues. The germline gives CDR1 MGHDK, CDR2 SYGVNS. Trimming took 6 bases from V and 3 from J; bases not matched to a gene: 1.

About this clone itself: Other DNA sequences of this sample code for an identical CDR3. The chain has TRBV5-1 and TRBJ1-1; 7 bases map to TRBD1. The CDR3 is 15 amino acids. V trimming: 4 bases; J trimming: 4 bases; junction bases outside the gene matches: 10. Germline CDR1 reads SGHRS; CDR2 reads YFSETQ. CDR3 in DNA: TGCGCCAGCAGCCTCGGACAGGATAAGGGCACTGAAGCTTTCTTT. It specifies CASSLGQDKGTEAFF.

V gene TRBV5-5 combines with J gene TRBJ1-3; 7 nucleotides agree with TRBD1. V gave up 4 bases and J gave up 4 bases; unmatched junction bases: 2. The CDR3 has 13 amino acids. The germline V gene encodes CDR1 SGHKS and CDR2 YYEKEE (reference sequence). The CDR3: CASSGGQGNTIYF. Here the CDR3 DNA reads TGTGCCAGCAGCGGGGGACAGGGAAACACCATATATTTT.

This chain joins TRBV12-3 or TRBV12-4 and TRBJ1-2; 12 bases match TRBD1. The V segment lost 7 bases and the J segment 8 bases; nucleotides outside the gene matches: 5. The CDR3 loop spans 13 amino acids. CDR3 DNA: TGTGCCAGCACCCCGGGACAGGGGGCGGGCTACACCTTC. This sequence encodes CASTPGQGAGYTF.

The chain uses TRBV30 and TRBJ2-3; no clear D. Trimming left V 0 bases short and J 0 bases short, with 4 bases between. Germline assignment: CDR1 GTSNPN and CDR2 SVGIG (reference sequence). CDR3 size: 13 residues. The DNA of the CDR3 is TGTGCCTGGAGTGTAGAGAGCACAGATACGCAGTATTTT. Translating gives CAWSVESTDTQYF. Filled out from reference TRBV30 and TRBJ2-3, the complete variable domain reads SQTIHQWPATLVQPVGSPLSLECTVEGTSNPNLYWYRQAAGRGLQLLFYSVGIGQISSEVPQNLSASRPQDRQFILSSKKLLLSDSGFYLCAWSVESTDTQYFGPGTRLTVL.

The V call is TRBV28, the J call TRBJ1-4, with TRBD1 as a possible D gene (6 bases). Trimming took off 7 bases at V and 6 bases at J, with 18 bases between the two ends. Germline-derived CDR1 and CDR2 are MDHEN and SYDVKM. This CDR3 has 15 residues. This CDR3 is CASNLYGTKDEKLFF. The CDR3 nucleotides read TGTGCCAGCAACCTGTACGGGACAAAGGATGAAAAACTGTTTTTT.

The rearrangement joins TRBV5-1 to TRBJ2-1; 11 nucleotides line up with TRBD2. The CDR3 contains 16 residues. V was pared by 4 bases and J by 7 bases, with 10 bases of the junction left unmatched. Germline CDR1 is SGHRS and CDR2 is YFSETQ. For the CDR3, the DNA is TGCGCCAGCAGCCTAGGGACTAGCGGACAAGGGAATGAGCAGTTCTTC. Its protein is CASSLGTSGQGNEQFF.

The chain joins TRBV5-8 to TRBJ1-3; TRBD1 matches at 7 bases. V trimming: 4 bases; J trimming: 2 bases; junction bases outside the gene matches: 6. The CDR3 runs to 15 residues. From germline, CDR1 is SGHTS and CDR2 YDEGEE. CDR3 protein: CASSDGTVPGNTIYF. For the CDR3, the DNA is TGTGCCAGCAGCGACGGGACAGTTCCTGGAAACACCATATATTTT.

The CDR3 nucleotides are TGTGCCAGTAGAAACGAGGACAGACGAAACACTGAAGCTTTCTTT. Its translation: CASRNEDRRNTEAFF. The chain combines TRBV19 with TRBJ1-1; tentative D call: TRBD1 (6 bases). Germline CDR1 reads LNHDA; CDR2 reads SQIVND (reference sequence). The length of the CDR3 is 15 residues. The ends were cut back, 6 bases at V and 2 bases at J, with 16 bases in the middle.

The rearrangement links TRBV9 to TRBJ1-2; 8 nucleotides align to TRBD1. The CDR3 is 14 residues long. V was clipped by 3 bases and J by 4 bases; unmatched bases: 5. Germline V gene sequence: CDR1 SGDLS, CDR2 YYNGEE. The CDR3 reads CASSGQGSGYGYTF. CDR3 nucleotide sequence: TGTGCCAGCAGCGGACAGGGGTCGGGCTATGGCTACACCTTC. The full variable domain, in which reference TRBV9 and TRBJ1-2 provide the parts outside the CDR3, is DSGVTQTPKHLITATGQRVTLRCSPRSGDLSVYWYQQSLDQGLQFLIQYYNGEERAKGNILERFSAQQFPDLHSELNLSSLELGDSALYFCASSGQGSGYGYTFGSGTRLTVV.

Many counts were recorded for this clone. This chain links TRBV28 with TRBJ2-5; 8 bases agree with TRBD1. The germline V gene has CDR1 MDHEN and CDR2 SYDVKM. The CDR3 spans 17 residues. V was pared by 5 bases and J by 5 bases, with 16 bases of the junction left unmatched. The CDR3 loop reads CASSPQGQASSMETQYF. In nucleotides, the CDR3 is TGTGCCAGCAGTCCCCAGGGACAGGCGAGCTCCATGGAGACCCAGTACTTC.

This clone was seen a single time. This sequence joins TRBV5-5 and TRBJ2-3; TRBD1 matches 7 bases. Germline V gives CDR1 SGHKS, CDR2 YYEKEE (reference sequence). The V segment lost 3 bases and the J segment 0 bases; nucleotides outside the gene matches: 7. This CDR3 comprises 16 residues. For the CDR3, the DNA is TGTGCCAGCAGCTCTCTACAGGGGATTAGCACAGATACGCAGTATTTT. This encodes CASSSLQGISTDTQYF.

The chain couples TRBV9 to TRBJ2-2; 9 nucleotides align to TRBD2. Per the germline V gene, CDR1 is SGDLS and CDR2 is YYNGEE. This CDR3 comprises 16 residues. Trimming at V came to 0 bases and at J to 4 bases, leaving 4 bases not matched to a gene. Here the CDR3 reads CASSVARREGTGELFF. The CDR3 nucleotides are TGTGCCAGCAGCGTAGCCCGGCGGGAGGGCACCGGGGAGCTGTTTTTT.

This clone has more than one count but fewer than ten. The CDR3 reads CASTYPTGKNTEAFF. In DNA, the CDR3 is TGTGCCAGCACCTACCCGACAGGCAAAAACACTGAAGCTTTCTTT. V gene TRBV5-5 combines with J gene TRBJ1-1, with D perhaps TRBD1 (6 bases). The V gene's germline CDR1 is SGHKS and CDR2 YYEKEE (reference sequence). The CDR3 sequence is 15 residues long. Trimming took off 6 bases at V and 2 bases at J, with 17 bases between the two ends.

The CDR3 DNA reads as TGCGCCAGCAGCTTGGACCTAGCGGGGGGCTACAATGAGCAGTTCTTC. This codes for CASSLDLAGGYNEQFF. This sequence joins TRBV5-1 and TRBJ2-1; 11 positions match TRBD2. Germline V gene lookup returns CDR1 SGHRS and CDR2 YFSETQ. This CDR3 region has 16 residues. The trim removed 0 bases at V and 3 bases at J, leaving 2 bases unmatched.

This clone is a singleton in its sample. The gene calls are TRBV27 and TRBJ2-5; 9 bases are a match to TRBD1. The ends lost 4 bases at V and 5 bases at J; junction bases unmatched: 14. Germline assignment: CDR1 MNHEY and CDR2 SMNVEV (reference sequence). The CDR3 is made up of 17 amino acids. CDR3 protein: CASSSGQGRSGMETQYF. CDR3 DNA sequence: TGTGCCAGCAGTTCCGGACAGGGGCGGAGTGGTATGGAGACCCAGTACTTC.